This is a list of T cell receptor beta chains from one sample in a study of regulatory T cells in long-lasting Graves disease. One entry per CDR3 protein, called by TCRdb with MiXCR from the multiplex PCR reads. The profile covers approximately 470,000 distinct CDR3 sequences, with less than 25% appearing a single time and 7% to 10% taken by the ten largest. The sample in question was peripheral blood mononuclear cells (PBMCs), obtained when the disease was refractory, from a patient treated with antithyroid drugs. The receptors were sampled from a female donor with Graves disease. Each CDR3 is given with its conserved first and last residue. Fields, in order: V gene, clone size, D gene, J gene, CDR3 protein, CDR3 DNA. A D gene is named only where the DNA matches it firmly. A clone size is listed for some rows: how often the clone was seen (once, few, many), or a class if it is expanded.

>TRBV12-3/TRBV12-4|many|-|TRBJ1-4
CASSQNLGRDEKLFF
TGTGCCAGCAGTCAAAACCTAGGAAGGGATGAAAAACTGTTTTTT
>TRBV19|-|TRBD2|TRBJ2-7
CASSIFPTSGSFSYEQYF
TGTGCCAGTAGTATATTCCCGACTAGCGGGAGTTTCTCCTACGAGCAGTACTTC
>TRBV5-1|-|TRBD2|TRBJ2-2
CASLGTSGRVTGELFF
TGCGCCAGCCTAGGGACTAGCGGGAGAGTGACCGGGGAGCTGTTTTTT
>TRBV5-1|many|-|TRBJ2-7
CASSLGMRRRGSGRGQYF
TGCGCCAGCAGCTTGGGAATGCGAAGGCGGGGCAGTGGACGGGGGCAGTACTTC
>TRBV27|-|TRBD1|TRBJ2-6
CASSLWDRVEAGANVLTF
TGTGCCAGCAGTTTATGGGACAGGGTGGAAGCTGGGGCCAACGTCCTGACTTTC
>TRBV5-8|many|-|TRBJ1-1
CASSNNRVRTEAFF
TGTGCCAGCAGCAATAACAGGGTCCGCACTGAAGCTTTCTTT
>TRBV13|-|-|TRBJ2-5
CASSLRSSAQETQYF
TGTGCCAGCAGCTTACGTTCCTCGGCCCAGGAGACCCAGTACTTC
>TRBV11-2|few|TRBD1|TRBJ2-2
CASSDRTGLRTGELFF
TGTGCCAGCAGCGATAGGACAGGGCTGAGGACCGGGGAGCTGTTTTTT
>TRBV29-1|many|-|TRBJ2-5
CSSGPKGETQYF
TGCAGCTCCGGGCCTAAAGGGGAGACCCAGTACTTC
>TRBV5-5|-|-|TRBJ2-7
CASSLIGQSYEQYF
TGTGCCAGCAGCTTAATCGGGCAGTCCTACGAGCAGTACTTC
>TRBV5-1|many|-|TRBJ2-1
CASSLLGNIYNEQFF
TGCGCCAGCAGCTTGCTCGGGAATATCTACAATGAGCAGTTCTTC
>TRBV5-8|-|-|TRBJ2-7
CASNLPGQTYEQYF
TGTGCCAGCAATCTCCCGGGACAAACCTACGAGCAGTACTTC
>TRBV7-9|-|TRBD1|TRBJ2-5
CASSHPGTGGQTQYF
TGTGCCAGCAGCCATCCCGGGACAGGGGGCCAGACCCAGTACTTC
>TRBV9|few|-|TRBJ1-2
CASSVGAGNYGYTF
TGTGCCAGCAGCGTAGGGGCAGGGAACTATGGCTACACCTTC
>TRBV11-2|many|-|TRBJ1-2
CASSSTGFINYGYTF
TGTGCCAGCAGCTCCACGGGGTTTATTAACTATGGCTACACCTTC
>TRBV7-8|-|TRBD2|TRBJ2-2
CASSPPSGMGTGELFF
TGTGCCAGCAGCCCGCCTAGCGGGATGGGGACCGGGGAGCTGTTTTTT
>TRBV7-2|-|TRBD2|TRBJ2-5
CASSQTQRELETQYF
TGTGCCAGCAGCCAAACCCAGCGGGAGTTGGAGACCCAGTACTTC
>TRBV11-3|many|-|TRBJ2-5
CASSATRGETQYF
TGTGCCAGCAGCGCAACCCGGGGAGAGACCCAGTACTTC
>TRBV28|many|TRBD2|TRBJ2-7
CASTGAGGGEQYF
TGTGCCAGCACCGGAGCGGGAGGGGGGGAGCAGTACTTC
>TRBV3-1|many|-|TRBJ1-6
CASSLVGQANSPLHF
TGTGCCAGCAGCCTCGTGGGGCAGGCTAATTCACCCCTCCACTTT